In this sample, the clone carrying this T cell receptor (beta chain) turned up many times. Antigen specificity is unknown. These data belong to a study of early T cells in non-severe SARS-CoV-2 infection. The wider study: RNA in bulk from unsorted whole blood was sequenced, and chains were unpaired. Findings of the study overall: Private and CD4 specificities were missed by VDJdb matching, which favored anti-spike CD8 responses.

This CDR3 is 14 amino acids long. The V and J ends lost 1 base and 7 bases, in that order; junction bases with no gene match: 6. Molecules of cDNA were individually given unique molecular identifiers that were attached to them. One entry per CDR3 protein, called by TCRdb with MiXCR from the 5' RACE reads. The data contain tens of thousands of distinct CDR3 sequences, roughly an eighth of them singletons. The V call is TRBV12-3 or TRBV12-4, the J call TRBJ2-5, with 7 bases matching TRBD1. This receptor was obtained from an adult who was a healthcare worker with PCR-confirmed SARS-CoV-2 infection or an uninfected control (not recorded which). Source material: whole blood. CDR3 in DNA: TGTGCCAGCAGTTTAGAGGCAAGACAGGGGACCCAGTACTTC. This gives the protein CASSLEARQGTQYF.